Listed below are T cell receptor beta chains from one sample, sequenced in a study of radiation and T cells in renal cell carcinoma. Data came from immunoSEQ multiplex PCR; TCRdb stores just in-frame clones and leaves some out. There are approximately 83,000 clones in the sample; around 85% occur only once, and roughly a tenth lies in the top ten. The starting material was blood, obtained from a patient whose treatment included radiotherapy and nephrectomy. The receptors come from a man between 45 and 60 years old with renal cell carcinoma. Each CDR3 is given without its conserved first and last residue.

v_call	cdr3_aa
TRBV10-3	AISLISGGSQETQY
TRBV14	ASSRKGTRNTEAF
TRBV28	ASSSGGTGELF
TRBV4-2	ASSQGQDNSPLH
TRBV7-9	ASSYLRGTEAF
TRBV5-6	ASSLGGLEEAF
TRBV9	ASSAITGQTNEKLF
TRBV19	ASNRGGYETQY
TRBV15	ATTRAPRSANTYEQY
TRBV6-1	ASWDSLIRVNGYT
TRBV30	AWRRGGYT
TRBV7-9	ASSSRQGLDEKLF
TRBV7-9	ASRPLWDRGLYSPLH
TRBV2	ASSRQGAGETQY
TRBV9	ASSVGSSGGGEQF
TRBV4-1	ASSQEGLGVSDTQY
TRBV5-8	ASSLRGQGTEAF
TRBV19	ASKDVGLTDTQY
TRBV29-1	SSQADATDTQY
TRBV2	ASSEEGRGYGYT
TRBV10-3	AISEIAGDEQF
TRBV25-1	ASNTHMNTEAF
TRBV30	AWTGGETQY
TRBV6-5	ASSYGTGGGDTEAF
TRBV11-2	ASSLSGHLKNYEQY
TRBV29-1	SVDPASGINGEQF
TRBV7-8	ASSFNLYTGQESGYEQY
TRBV6-5	ASSYGAGRGPLH
TRBV27	ASRGNMNTEAF
TRBV11-2	ASSLELWGSHEQY
TRBV30	AWSGPTGGYGYT
TRBV30	AWSVTLGQASYEQY
TRBV14	ASSQDFGRAQPQH
TRBV19	ASHGGGQETQY
TRBV5-1	ASSLDLGQGYT
TRBV2	ATRFSGYDEQY
TRBV7-2	ASSDQTSGGETQY
TRBV6-1	ASSFDSSGNTIY
TRBV4-2	ASSQVTSGTDNTEAF
TRBV19	ASSIEGQNYGYT
TRBV7-9	ASSRLIQGALNTEAF
TRBV10-3	AINGQGQGASYGYT
TRBV11-2	ASSLGPGNTEAF